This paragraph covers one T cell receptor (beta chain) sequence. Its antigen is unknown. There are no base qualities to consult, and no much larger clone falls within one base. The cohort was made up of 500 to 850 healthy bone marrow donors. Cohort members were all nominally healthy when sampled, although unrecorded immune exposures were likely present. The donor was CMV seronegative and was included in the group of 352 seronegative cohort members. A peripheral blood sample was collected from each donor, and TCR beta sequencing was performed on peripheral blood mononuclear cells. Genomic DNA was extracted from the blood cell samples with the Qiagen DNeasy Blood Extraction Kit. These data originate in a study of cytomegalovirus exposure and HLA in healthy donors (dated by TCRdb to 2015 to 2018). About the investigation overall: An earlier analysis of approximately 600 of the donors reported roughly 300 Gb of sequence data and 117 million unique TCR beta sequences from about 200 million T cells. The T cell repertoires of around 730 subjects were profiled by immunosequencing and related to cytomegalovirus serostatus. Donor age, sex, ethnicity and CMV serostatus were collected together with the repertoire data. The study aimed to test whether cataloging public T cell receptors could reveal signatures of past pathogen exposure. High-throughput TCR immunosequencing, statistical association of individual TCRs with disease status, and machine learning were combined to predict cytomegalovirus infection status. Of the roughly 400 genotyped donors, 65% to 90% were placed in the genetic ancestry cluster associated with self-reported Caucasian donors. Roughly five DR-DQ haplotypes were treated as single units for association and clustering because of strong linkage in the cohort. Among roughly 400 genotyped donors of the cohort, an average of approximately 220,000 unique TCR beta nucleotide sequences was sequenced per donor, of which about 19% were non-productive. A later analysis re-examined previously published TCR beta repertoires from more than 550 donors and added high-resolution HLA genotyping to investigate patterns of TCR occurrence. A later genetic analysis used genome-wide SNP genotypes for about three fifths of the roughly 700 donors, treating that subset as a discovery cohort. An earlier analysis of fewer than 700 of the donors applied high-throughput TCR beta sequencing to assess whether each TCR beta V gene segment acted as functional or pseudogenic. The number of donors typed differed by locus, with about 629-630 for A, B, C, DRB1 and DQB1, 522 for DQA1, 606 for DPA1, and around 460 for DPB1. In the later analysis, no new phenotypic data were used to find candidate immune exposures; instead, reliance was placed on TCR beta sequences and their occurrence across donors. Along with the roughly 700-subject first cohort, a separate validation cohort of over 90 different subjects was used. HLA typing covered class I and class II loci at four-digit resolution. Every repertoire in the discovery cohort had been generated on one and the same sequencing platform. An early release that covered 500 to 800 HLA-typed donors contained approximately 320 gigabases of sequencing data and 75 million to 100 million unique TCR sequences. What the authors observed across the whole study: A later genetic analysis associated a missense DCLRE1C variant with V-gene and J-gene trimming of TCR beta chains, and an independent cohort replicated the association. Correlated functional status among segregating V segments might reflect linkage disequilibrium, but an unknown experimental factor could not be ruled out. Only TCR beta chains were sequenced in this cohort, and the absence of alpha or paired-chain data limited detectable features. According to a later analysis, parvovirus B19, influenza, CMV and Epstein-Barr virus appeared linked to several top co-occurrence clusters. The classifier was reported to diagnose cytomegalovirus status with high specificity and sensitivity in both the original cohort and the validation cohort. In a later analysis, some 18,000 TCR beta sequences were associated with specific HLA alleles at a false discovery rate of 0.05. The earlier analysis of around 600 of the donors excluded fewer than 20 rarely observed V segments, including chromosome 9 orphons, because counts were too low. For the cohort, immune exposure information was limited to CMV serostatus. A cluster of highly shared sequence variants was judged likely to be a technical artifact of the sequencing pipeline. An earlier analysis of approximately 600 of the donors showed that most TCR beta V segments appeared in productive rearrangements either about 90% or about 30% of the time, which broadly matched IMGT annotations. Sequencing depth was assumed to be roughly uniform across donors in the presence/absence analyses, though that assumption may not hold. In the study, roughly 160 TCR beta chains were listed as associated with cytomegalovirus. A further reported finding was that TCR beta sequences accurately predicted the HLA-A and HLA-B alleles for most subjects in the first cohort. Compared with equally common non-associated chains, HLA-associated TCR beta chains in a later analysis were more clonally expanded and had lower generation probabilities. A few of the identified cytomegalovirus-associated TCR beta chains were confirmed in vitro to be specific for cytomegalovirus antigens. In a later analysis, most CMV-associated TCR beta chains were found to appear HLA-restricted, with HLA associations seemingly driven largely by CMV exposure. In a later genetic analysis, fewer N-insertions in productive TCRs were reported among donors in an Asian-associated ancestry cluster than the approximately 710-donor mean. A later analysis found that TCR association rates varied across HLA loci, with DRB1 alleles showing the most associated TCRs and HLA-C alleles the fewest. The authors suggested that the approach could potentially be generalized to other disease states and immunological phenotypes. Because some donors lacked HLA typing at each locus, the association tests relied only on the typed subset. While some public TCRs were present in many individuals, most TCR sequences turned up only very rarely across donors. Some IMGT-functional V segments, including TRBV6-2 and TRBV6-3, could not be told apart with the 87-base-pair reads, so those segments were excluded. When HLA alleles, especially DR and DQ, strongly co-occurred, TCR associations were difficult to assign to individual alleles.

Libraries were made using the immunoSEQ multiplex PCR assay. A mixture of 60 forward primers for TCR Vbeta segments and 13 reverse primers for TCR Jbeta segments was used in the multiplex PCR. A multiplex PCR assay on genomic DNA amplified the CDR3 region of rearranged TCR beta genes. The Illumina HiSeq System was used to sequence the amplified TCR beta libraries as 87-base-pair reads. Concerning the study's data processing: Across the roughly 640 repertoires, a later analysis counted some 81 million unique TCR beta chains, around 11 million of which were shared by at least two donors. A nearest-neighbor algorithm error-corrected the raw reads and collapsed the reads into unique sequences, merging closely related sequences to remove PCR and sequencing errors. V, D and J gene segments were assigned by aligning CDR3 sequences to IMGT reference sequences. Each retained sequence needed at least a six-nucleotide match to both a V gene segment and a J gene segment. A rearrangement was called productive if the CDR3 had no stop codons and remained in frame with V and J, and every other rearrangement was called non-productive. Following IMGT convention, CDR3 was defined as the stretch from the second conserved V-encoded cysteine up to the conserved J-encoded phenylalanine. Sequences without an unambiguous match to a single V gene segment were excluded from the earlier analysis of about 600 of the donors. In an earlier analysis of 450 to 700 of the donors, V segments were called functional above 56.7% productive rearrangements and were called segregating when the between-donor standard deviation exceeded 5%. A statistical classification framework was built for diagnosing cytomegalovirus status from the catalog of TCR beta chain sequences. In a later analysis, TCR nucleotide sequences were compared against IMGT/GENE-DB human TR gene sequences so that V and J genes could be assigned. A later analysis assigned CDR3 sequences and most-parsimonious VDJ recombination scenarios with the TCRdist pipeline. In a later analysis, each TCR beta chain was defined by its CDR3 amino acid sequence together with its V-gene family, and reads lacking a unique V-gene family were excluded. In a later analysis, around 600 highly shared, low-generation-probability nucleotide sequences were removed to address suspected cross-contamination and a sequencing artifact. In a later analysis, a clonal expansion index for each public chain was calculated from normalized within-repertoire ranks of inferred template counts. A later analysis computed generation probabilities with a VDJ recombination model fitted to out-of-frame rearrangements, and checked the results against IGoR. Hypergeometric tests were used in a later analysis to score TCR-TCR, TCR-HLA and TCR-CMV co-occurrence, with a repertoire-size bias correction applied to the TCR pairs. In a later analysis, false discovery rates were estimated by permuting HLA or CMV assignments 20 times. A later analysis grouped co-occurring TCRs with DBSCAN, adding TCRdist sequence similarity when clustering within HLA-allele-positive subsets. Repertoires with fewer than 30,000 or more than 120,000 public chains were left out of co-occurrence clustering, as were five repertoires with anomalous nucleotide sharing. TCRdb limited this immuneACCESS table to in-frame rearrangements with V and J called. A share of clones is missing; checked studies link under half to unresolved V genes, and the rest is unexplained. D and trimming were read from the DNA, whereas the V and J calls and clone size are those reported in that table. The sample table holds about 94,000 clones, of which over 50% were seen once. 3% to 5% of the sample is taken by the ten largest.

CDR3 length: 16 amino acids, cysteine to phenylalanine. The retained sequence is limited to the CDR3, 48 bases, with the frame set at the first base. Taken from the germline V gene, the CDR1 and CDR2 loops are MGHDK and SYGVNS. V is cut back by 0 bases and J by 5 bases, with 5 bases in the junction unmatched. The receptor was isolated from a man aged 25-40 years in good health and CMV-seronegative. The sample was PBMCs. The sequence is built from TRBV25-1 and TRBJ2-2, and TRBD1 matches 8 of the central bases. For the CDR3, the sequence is CASSEYRTGLTGELFF. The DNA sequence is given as TGTGCCAGCAGTGAATACAGGACAGGGTTGACCGGGGAGCTGTTTTTT.